This T cell receptor (beta chain) is drawn from a study of graft-versus-host responses after intestinal transplantation. Sequencing used immunoSEQ multiplex PCR; TCRdb keeps in-frame clones, though not all of them. In the table there are around 30,000 clones, over 80% of which are singletons. The CDR3 is 13 residues long. The germline V and J ends were trimmed by 4 bases and 0 bases, with 7 bases remaining between them. Germline V gene data show CDR1 as SQVTM and CDR2 as ANQGSEA. Sequenced material: PBMCs, taken about 28 days after intestinal transplant. This TCR was sampled from a human patient who received an intestinal transplant, so some T cells may come from the graft donor. The chain links TRBV29-1 to TRBJ1-5, with D hard to call. The DNA for the CDR3 is TGCAGCGTTGCGGACTTTAGCAATCAGCCCCAGCATTTT. It translates to CSVADFSNQPQHF. Drawing the rest from reference TRBV29-1 and TRBJ1-5, the complete variable domain is SAVISQKPSRDICQRGTSLTIQCQVDSQVTMMFWYRQQPGQSLTLIATANQGSEATYESGFVIDKFPISRPNLTFSTLTVSNMSPEDSSIYLCSVADFSNQPQHFGDGTRLSIL.